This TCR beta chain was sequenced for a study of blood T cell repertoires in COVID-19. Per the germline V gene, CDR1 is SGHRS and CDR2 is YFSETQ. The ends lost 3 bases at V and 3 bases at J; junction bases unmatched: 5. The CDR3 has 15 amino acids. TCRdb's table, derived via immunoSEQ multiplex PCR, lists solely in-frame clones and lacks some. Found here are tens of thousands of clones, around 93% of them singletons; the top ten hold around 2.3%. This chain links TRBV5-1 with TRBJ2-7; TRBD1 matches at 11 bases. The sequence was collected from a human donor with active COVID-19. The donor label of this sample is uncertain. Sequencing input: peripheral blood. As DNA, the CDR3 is TGCGCCAGCAGCTGGGGTGGGACAGGGGGCTACGAGCAGTACTTC. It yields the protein CASSWGGTGGYEQYF.